These 13 T cell receptor beta chains came from one sample sequenced in a study of blood T cells in healthy people across ages. For the second PCR, which ran for 7 to 11 cycles, a sample-barcoded 5' primer and a J-beta primer mix were used. TCRdb redid the calling of the 5' RACE reads with MiXCR, one entry per CDR3 protein. The data show around 1,900,000 distinct CDR3 sequences, with about two fifths seen just once and approximately 22% held by the top ten. Specimen: blood. Source of these receptors: a human donor in good health.

The rearrangement uses TRBV29-1 and TRBJ2-7; 11 bases are shared with TRBD1. Losses at the gene ends were 6 bases for V and 1 base for J; bases not matched to a gene: 8. The CDR3 length is 15 residues. Germline V CDR1 and CDR2: SQVTM, ANQGSEA. CDR3 coding DNA: TGCAGCGTACTACTCCGGGACAGGGGGTCCTACGAGCAGTACTTC. Translated, it gives CSVLLRDRGSYEQYF.

The rearrangement links TRBV19 to TRBJ2-5, with D possibly TRBD2 on 6 matching bases. With the DNA end fitting TRBJ2-7 better, the J assignment may be wrong. Germline CDR1 reads LNHDA; CDR2 reads SQIVND (reference sequence). This CDR3 contains 12 residues. Here the CDR3 reads CASRDLSYEQYF. DNA of the CDR3: TGTGCCAGCCGGGACTTATCCTACGAGCAGTACTTC.

The chain is built from TRBV7-9 and TRBJ2-1; 8 bases align to TRBD1. Germline V gives CDR1 SEHNR, CDR2 FQNEAQ (reference sequence). V gave up 7 bases and J gave up 9 bases; unmatched junction bases: 14. The CDR3 extends over 15 amino acids. The CDR3 region is CASNLGQVHSGEQFF. The CDR3 bases are TGTGCCAGCAATTTGGGACAGGTACACTCTGGTGAGCAGTTCTTC.

This clonotype was observed many times. This CDR3 is CASSLRESSYEQYF. The DNA for the CDR3 is TGTGCCAGCAGTTTGAGGGAAAGCTCCTACGAGCAGTACTTC. The chain couples TRBV28 to TRBJ2-7; D might be TRBD2 (5 bases). Germline values: CDR1 MDHEN, CDR2 SYDVKM. Between the trimmed V and J ends, which lost 3 bases and 0 bases, there was a span of 9 bases. The CDR3 has 14 residues.

The CDR3 protein is CSASQGPSSYNEQFF. The CDR3 bases are TGCAGTGCTAGCCAGGGTCCTAGCTCCTACAATGAGCAGTTCTTC. The gene calls are TRBV20-1 and TRBJ2-1; possibly TRBD1 for D (5 bases). Germline CDR1 reads DFQATT; CDR2 reads SNEGSKA (reference sequence). The CDR3 is 15 residues long. Trimming stripped 3 bases from V and 0 bases from J, with 12 bases between.

This clonotype was seen only once. V gene TRBV6-2 or TRBV6-3 combines with J gene TRBJ2-1; 7 positions match TRBD1. Trimming removed 7 bases from V and 1 base from J; junction bases left unmatched: 1. Germline V gene data show CDR1 as MNHEY and CDR2 as SVGEGT. The CDR3 extends over 13 amino acids. The CDR3 region is CASKTGSYNEQFF. The CDR3 DNA reads as TGTGCCAGCAAGACAGGGTCCTACAATGAGCAGTTCTTC.

This chain links TRBV4-3 with TRBJ2-7; D is ambiguous. Germline-derived CDR1 and CDR2 are LGHNA and YSLEER. Trimming left V 0 bases short and J 0 bases short, with 12 bases between. CDR3 length equals 16 residues. This chain's CDR3 is CASSQDPQDLSYEQYF. The CDR3 DNA follows: TGCGCCAGCAGCCAAGACCCCCAAGACCTCTCCTACGAGCAGTACTTC.

As to this clonotype: Just one base apart from a much larger clone, this may be a read error. This sequence joins TRBV6-5 and TRBJ1-2; D call uncertain. The V end was cut by 2 bases, the J end by 8 bases, with 18 bases between. CDR3 size: 15 residues. Germline CDR1 and CDR2: MNHEY and SVGAGI. The CDR3 loop is CASSYTLTRGRGYTF. Written as DNA, the CDR3 is TGTGCCAGCAGTTACACACTTACACGGGGTAGGGGCTACACCTTC.

For this clonotype: A read error may produce the germline difference seen at one junction end. J is TRBJ2-5 and V is TRBV5-4; 9 bases match TRBD2. CDR1 and CDR2 (germline): SGHNT, YYREEE (reference sequence). The CDR3 has 15 residues. DNA of the CDR3: TGTGTCAGCAGCTTGGGCGCGGGGGGGCCGGAGACCCAGTACTTC. This gives the protein CVSSLGAGGPETQYF.

This clonotype has just one count. The chain employs TRBV24-1 and TRBJ2-3; 7 bases align to TRBD2. Germline CDR1 and CDR2: KGHDR and SFDVKD. After removal of 6 bases from V and 6 bases from J, the junction contained 8 bases not matched to a gene. The CDR3 extends over 14 amino acids. The CDR3 nucleotides are TGTGCCACCAGTCGCCGCGTGGGGGGGGATACGCAGTATTTT. Protein: CATSRRVGGDTQYF.

J is TRBJ2-1 and V is TRBV24-1, with TRBD2 matching 8 bases. CDR3 length: 15 residues. The V segment lost 3 bases and the J segment 6 bases; nucleotides outside the gene matches: 6. Germline V gives CDR1 KGHDR, CDR2 SFDVKD. Here the CDR3 DNA reads TGTGCCACCAGTGATCCGGGGGGGCTTCTCAATGAGCAGTTCTTC. Its translation: CATSDPGGLLNEQFF.

This clonotype was counted a few times. This chain connects TRBV6-5 to TRBJ1-4, with 9 positions matching TRBD1. This CDR3 is built from 15 residues. Germline CDR1 MNHEY, CDR2 SVGAGI. Losses at the gene ends were 6 bases for V and 6 bases for J; bases not matched to a gene: 8. The CDR3: CASRFGQGRHEKLFF. The CDR3, as DNA: TGTGCCAGCAGATTCGGACAGGGGAGACATGAAAAACTGTTTTTT.

This clonotype turned up a few times. The chain links TRBV7-2 to TRBJ2-3, with 9 bases that match TRBD2. This CDR3 region has 15 residues. CDR1 and CDR2 from the germline V gene are SGHTA and FQGNSA. With 3 bases clipped from V and 2 bases from J, the junction kept 3 bases outside the gene matches. CDR3 amino acids: CASSFLAGNTDTQYF. In nucleotides, the CDR3 is TGTGCCAGCAGCTTTCTAGCGGGGAACACAGATACGCAGTATTTT.